Following are 31 T cell receptor beta chains from one sample sequenced in a study of Ad26.COV2.S vaccination and SARS-CoV-2 variants. Stated treatment: around 19 received Ad26.COV2.S at low or high dose, single or two shots; about 5 received placebo; per-sample allocation not given. After the first vaccine or placebo injection, samples were drawn on day 63. Libraries were prepared by immunoSEQ multiplex PCR; TCRdb keeps only in-frame clonotypes and omits some of them. This table has about 410,000 clones, 80% to 95% appearing once. Sample: peripheral blood, taken in a trial of Ad26.COV2.S vaccine versus placebo. Receptors were obtained from a person between 18 and 65 years old who received the Ad26.COV2.S COVID-19 vaccine or a placebo.

Comments on this clone: The same CDR3 is also encoded by other DNA sequences in this sample. The chain has TRBV19 and TRBJ2-6; no firm D call. Germline CDR1 reads LNHDA; CDR2 reads SQIVND (reference sequence). Between the trimmed V and J ends, which lost 3 bases and 1 base, there was a span of 10 bases. CDR3 length: 16 residues. Here the CDR3 reads CASSIVGGSGANVLTF. The CDR3, as DNA: TGTGCCAGTAGTATTGTAGGTGGGTCTGGGGCCAACGTCCTGACTTTC.

This chain connects TRBV6-5 to TRBJ2-1; D may be TRBD1 (5 bases). Germline V lookup: CDR1 MNHEY, CDR2 SVGAGI. With 2 bases removed from V and 6 bases from J, the gap between germline ends came to 5 bases. CDR3 size: 12 residues. The CDR3: CASSYQGNEQFF. For the CDR3, the DNA is TGTGCCAGCAGTTACCAGGGCAATGAGCAGTTCTTC.

This clone appeared a few times. This chain joins TRBV6-2 or TRBV6-3 and TRBJ1-3; D is unclear. Germline V gene data show CDR1 as MNHEY and CDR2 as SVGEGT. This CDR3 contains 17 residues. The germline V and J ends were trimmed by 2 bases and 2 bases, with 16 bases remaining between them. The DNA for the CDR3 is TGTGCCAGCAGTTACCGGATACTCAGAACGACTGGAAACACCATATATTTT. Protein: CASSYRILRTTGNTIYF.

In nucleotides, the CDR3 is TGTGCCACCGCTCTGGGACAGACTAACTATGGCTACACCTTC. Amino acids: CATALGQTNYGYTF. The chain couples TRBV15 to TRBJ1-2; TRBD1 matches 7 bases. The germline CDR1 and CDR2 sequences are LNHNV and YYDKDF (reference sequence). V lost 8 bases and J lost 0; bases outside the gene matches: 6. There are 14 residues in the CDR3.

The rearrangement joins TRBV7-2 to TRBJ1-6; the D is unclear. Germline V lookup: CDR1 SGHTA, CDR2 FQGNSA. Deletions cut 4 bases from V and 9 bases from J, with 7 bases between. The CDR3 runs to 12 residues. CDR3 DNA sequence: TGTGCCAGCAGCTGGGAGTTTTCACCCCTCCACTTT. Encoded protein: CASSWEFSPLHF.

This clone was observed a handful of times. The chain carries TRBV6-2 or TRBV6-3 and TRBJ2-1, with TRBD2 matching over 7 bases. This CDR3 is 17 amino acids long. V gave up 2 bases and J gave up 6 bases; unmatched junction bases: 13. Germline V gives CDR1 MNHEY, CDR2 SVGEGT. The CDR3 is CASSYAPSGYRANEQFF. The DNA for the CDR3 is TGTGCCAGCAGTTACGCACCTAGCGGCTATAGAGCCAATGAGCAGTTCTTC.

The chain joins TRBV29-1 to TRBJ2-7; maybe TRBD2 (6 bases). The ends were cut back, 7 bases at V and 0 bases at J, with 16 bases in the middle. Germline CDR1 SQVTM, CDR2 ANQGSEA. The CDR3 is made up of 14 amino acids. CDR3 DNA: TGCAGCGCCGGAGGGCAGTTGAACTCCTACGAGCAGTACTTC. Translation: CSAGGQLNSYEQYF.

The genes are TRBV19 and TRBJ2-2; tentatively, D is TRBD1 (5 bases). V was cut by 3 bases and J by 0 bases, with 8 bases left in between. Per germline, CDR1 LNHDA and CDR2 SQIVND (reference sequence). This CDR3 has 15 amino acids. CDR3 DNA sequence: TGTGCCAGTAGTATTGGCAGGGCGAACACCGGGGAGCTGTTTTTT. Translated: CASSIGRANTGELFF.

The gene calls are TRBV28 and TRBJ2-7; no clear D gene. Per the germline V gene, CDR1 is MDHEN and CDR2 is SYDVKM. V lost 8 bases to trimming and J lost 6 bases, with 14 bases between them. This CDR3 is 12 amino acids long. CDR3: CASGRVTAEQYF. DNA of the CDR3: TGTGCCAGCGGTAGGGTTACGGCCGAGCAGTACTTC.

The chain links TRBV12-3 or TRBV12-4 to TRBJ2-7; D call uncertain. Trimming took off 5 bases at V and 3 bases at J, with 5 bases between the two ends. The CDR3 spans 11 residues. As DNA, the CDR3 is TGTGCCAGCAGTCACAGCTACGAGCAGTACTTC. It codes for CASSHSYEQYF.

The chain combines TRBV19 with TRBJ1-1; 7 nucleotides line up with TRBD1. Germline values: CDR1 LNHDA, CDR2 SQIVND (reference sequence). The CDR3 has 15 residues. The ends lost 7 bases at V and 0 bases at J; junction bases unmatched: 8. For the CDR3, the DNA is TGTGCCAGTAATTGGGACAGACAAATGAACACTGAAGCTTTCTTT. Protein: CASNWDRQMNTEAFF. Combining the CDR3 with reference TRBV19 and TRBJ1-1 gives the whole variable domain DGGITQSPKYLFRKEGQNVTLSCEQNLNHDAMYWYRQDPGQGLRLIYYSQIVNDFQKGDIAEGYSVSREKKESFPLTVTSAQKNPTAFYLCASNWDRQMNTEAFFGQGTRLTVV.

The chain employs TRBV7-9 and TRBJ1-1; 7 bases are shared with TRBD1. The ends lost 8 bases at V and 0 bases at J; junction bases unmatched: 12. CDR3 length: 16 residues. CDR1 and CDR2 from the germline V gene are SEHNR and FQNEAQ (reference sequence). In DNA form, the CDR3 reads TGTGCCAGCCCCGGCGCAGGGGGGACTTTGAACACTGAAGCTTTCTTT. This codes for CASPGAGGTLNTEAFF.

CDR3 protein: CASSYLAGYYNEQFF. The CDR3 DNA is TGTGCCAGTAGTTATCTAGCGGGGTACTACAATGAGCAGTTCTTC. The chain has TRBV19 and TRBJ2-1; 9 bases line up with TRBD2. V shed 5 bases and J 3 bases; nucleotides not matched to a gene: 5. Germline assignment: CDR1 LNHDA and CDR2 SQIVND (reference sequence). The CDR3 length is 15 residues.

This clone was recorded once. This chain uses TRBV7-2 with TRBJ2-5; 8 bases match TRBD1. CDR3 size: 16 residues. The junction had 15 bases not matched to a gene; V was cut back by 7 bases and J by 5 bases. Germline V gives CDR1 SGHTA, CDR2 FQGNSA. CDR3 nucleotide sequence: TGTGCCAGCATACTGGTCCAGGGGGCCTTGAGGGAGACCCAGTACTTC. The encoded protein is CASILVQGALRETQYF.

The rearrangement uses TRBV5-6 and TRBJ2-2; 8 positions agree with TRBD1. J lost 3 bases, V lost 3 bases, and 7 bases had no gene match. CDR3 length: 16 residues. Germline V gives CDR1 SGHDT, CDR2 YYEEEE. The CDR3 protein is CASSSAGTGDTGELFF. For the CDR3, the DNA is TGTGCCAGCAGCTCGGCCGGGACAGGTGACACCGGGGAGCTGTTTTTT.

This sequence joins TRBV6-4 and TRBJ2-7; a possible D gene is TRBD1 (6 bases). The CDR3 runs to 15 residues. The germline V gene has CDR1 MRHNA and CDR2 SNTAGT. V lost 4 bases and J lost 2, with 15 bases in between. The CDR3 sequence: CASSAWGHSAYEQYF. The CDR3 coding sequence is TGTGCCAGCAGTGCCTGGGGACATTCCGCCTACGAGCAGTACTTC.

This clone is a singleton in its sample. The chain uses TRBV4-1 and TRBJ2-2; D is unresolved. This CDR3 has 16 residues. Germline V gene sequence: CDR1 MGHRA, CDR2 YSYEKL. V lost 0 bases and J 5 bases, leaving 13 bases between the germline ends. In DNA, the CDR3 is TGCGCCAGCAGCCAAGATGCCGCAGAGTGGACCGGGGAGCTGTTTTTT. Translation gives CASSQDAAEWTGELFF.

The chain is built from TRBV11-2 and TRBJ2-1, with 11 bases aligning to TRBD1. Germline V lookup: CDR1 SGHAT, CDR2 FQNNGV. J gave up 5 bases and V 5 bases, and 5 bases lay outside the gene matches. The CDR3 extends over 15 amino acids. CDR3 in DNA: TGTGCCAGCAGCCTCGGGACAGGGGGACACAATGAGCAGTTCTTC. It translates to CASSLGTGGHNEQFF.

The chain joins TRBV6-2 or TRBV6-3 to TRBJ1-4; no definite D call. V dropped 5 bases and J dropped 4 bases, with 17 bases sitting between them. This CDR3 is built from 16 residues. CDR1 and CDR2 from the germline V gene are MNHEY and SVGEGT. DNA for the CDR3: TGTGCCAGCAGTCACGGGCGGATCCTGATTAATGAAAAACTGTTTTTT. This translates into CASSHGRILINEKLFF.

The chain has TRBV6-2 or TRBV6-3 and TRBJ2-7; D possibly corresponds to TRBD1 (6 bases). CDR3 length: 16 residues. The V end was cut by 7 bases, the J end by 6 bases, with 25 bases between. Per germline, CDR1 MNHEY and CDR2 SVGEGT. The CDR3 coding sequence is TGTGCCAGCACCCCGGGTGGGGGCGGTAGGATTGGCGAGCAGTACTTC. As protein: CASTPGGGGRIGEQYF.

The chain carries TRBV28 and TRBJ2-7, with a weak D call TRBD1 (5 bases). The CDR3 consists of 18 residues. Per germline, CDR1 MDHEN and CDR2 SYDVKM. Trimming left V 1 base short and J 4 bases short, with 23 bases between. The CDR3 protein is CASSLLGRYRRLEYEQYF. The CDR3 DNA sequence: TGTGCCAGCAGTTTATTGGGCCGATACAGGCGTTTAGAGTACGAGCAGTACTTC.

The chain couples TRBV3-1 (or the pseudogene TRBV3-2) to TRBJ2-1; 8 nucleotides match TRBD2. The junction had 6 bases not matched to a gene; V was cut back by 1 base and J by 4 bases. The CDR3 is 16 residues long. CDR1 LGHDT and CDR2 YNNKEL come from the germline V gene (reference sequence). The CDR3 coding sequence is TGTGCCAGCAGCCAAGGAGCGGGGGATAATTACAATGAGCAGTTCTTC. This gives the protein CASSQGAGDNYNEQFF.

This clone was detected many times. CDR3 bases: TGTGCCAGCAGCCGCGGAGGGAACTATGGCTACACCTTC. Translation: CASSRGGNYGYTF. The V and J genes are TRBV9 and TRBJ1-2; D not resolved. V was pared by 4 bases and J by 2 bases, with 9 bases between. Germline V CDR1 and CDR2: SGDLS, YYNGEE. The CDR3 spans 13 residues.

V usage is TRBV5-1 and J usage is TRBJ1-2; D might be TRBD1 (5 bases). Trimming left V 0 bases short and J 4 bases short, with 7 bases between. Germline V gene lookup returns CDR1 SGHRS and CDR2 YFSETQ. The CDR3 covers 13 residues. CDR3 coding DNA: TGCGCCAGCAGCTTGGGCGGGACCTATGGCTACACCTTC. It is translated as CASSLGGTYGYTF. Full variable domain (missing parts from reference TRBV5-1 and TRBJ1-2): KAGVTQTPRYLIKTRGQQVTLSCSPISGHRSVSWYQQTPGQGLQFLFEYFSETQRNKGNFPGRFSGRQFSNSRSEMNVSTLELGDSALYLCASSLGGTYGYTFGSGTRLTVV.

V is TRBV7-5 and J is TRBJ1-3; the D segment call TRBD1 is taken from the table without a DNA check. TRBV7-5 is deemed a pseudogene. This CDR3 is 16 amino acids long. The chain's CDR3 is CARSSLRGPSGNTIYF. CDR3 nucleotide sequence: TGTGCCAGAAGCTCCCTGAGGGGGCCGTCTGGAAACACCATATATTTT.

The chain has TRBV5-1 and TRBJ1-2; the match to TRBD1 covers 9 bases. Germline CDR1 reads SGHRS; CDR2 reads YFSETQ. The trim removed 5 bases at V and 3 bases at J, leaving 23 bases unmatched. The CDR3 extends over 20 amino acids. The CDR3: CASRGVQGAGRRDGDYGYTF. For the CDR3, the DNA is TGCGCCAGCAGAGGTGTACAGGGGGCCGGCCGACGCGATGGGGACTATGGCTACACCTTC. The entire variable domain, with the rest obtained from reference TRBV5-1 and TRBJ1-2, is as follows: KAGVTQTPRYLIKTRGQQVTLSCSPISGHRSVSWYQQTPGQGLQFLFEYFSETQRNKGNFPGRFSGRQFSNSRSEMNVSTLELGDSALYLCASRGVQGAGRRDGDYGYTFGSGTRLTVV.

This sequence joins TRBV9 and TRBJ2-7; 7 bases are shared with TRBD2. The germline V gene encodes CDR1 SGDLS and CDR2 YYNGEE. The CDR3 is made up of 14 amino acids. Unmatched junction bases numbered 7, after V lost 3 bases and J lost 4 bases. The CDR3 region is CASSASGELYEQYF. In nucleotides, the CDR3 is TGTGCCAGCAGCGCAAGCGGGGAACTTTACGAGCAGTACTTC.

The rearrangement joins TRBV5-4 to TRBJ2-2; D possibly corresponds to TRBD1 (5 bases). Between the trimmed V and J ends, which lost 3 bases and 5 bases, there was a span of 14 bases. The CDR3 contains 15 residues. Germline CDR1 is SGHNT and CDR2 is YYREEE (reference sequence). The CDR3 loop is CASSSIRERTGELFF. The DNA for the CDR3 is TGTGCCAGCAGCTCGATCAGGGAACGTACCGGGGAGCTGTTTTTT.

This chain connects TRBV6-5 to TRBJ1-1; D is unresolved. The CDR3 has 13 amino acids. V shed 5 bases and J shed 11 bases, with 18 bases lying between them. CDR1 MNHEY and CDR2 SVGAGI come from the germline V gene. The CDR3 nucleotides read TGTGCCAGCAGTCACCAAAGCCTACTCGGGGCTTTCTTT. This codes for CASSHQSLLGAFF.

The chain combines TRBV28 with TRBJ2-1; possible D gene TRBD1, 7 bases. CDR3 size: 15 residues. Trimming took off 6 bases at V and 8 bases at J, with 20 bases between the two ends. Looked up from germline, CDR1 is MDHEN and CDR2 is SYDVKM. The CDR3 here is CASRWDSGRVYEQFF. The DNA of the CDR3 is TGTGCCAGCAGATGGGACAGCGGGCGAGTCTATGAGCAGTTCTTC.

This chain uses TRBV7-9 with TRBJ1-3; D not certain. Trimming took 0 bases from V and 0 from J, leaving 12 bases between them. The germline gives CDR1 SEHNR, CDR2 FQNEAQ (reference sequence). The CDR3 runs to 17 residues. CDR3 DNA: TGTGCCAGCAGCTTAGCTGTGGGCTCGAGCTCTGGAAACACCATATATTTT. Encoded protein: CASSLAVGSSSGNTIYF.